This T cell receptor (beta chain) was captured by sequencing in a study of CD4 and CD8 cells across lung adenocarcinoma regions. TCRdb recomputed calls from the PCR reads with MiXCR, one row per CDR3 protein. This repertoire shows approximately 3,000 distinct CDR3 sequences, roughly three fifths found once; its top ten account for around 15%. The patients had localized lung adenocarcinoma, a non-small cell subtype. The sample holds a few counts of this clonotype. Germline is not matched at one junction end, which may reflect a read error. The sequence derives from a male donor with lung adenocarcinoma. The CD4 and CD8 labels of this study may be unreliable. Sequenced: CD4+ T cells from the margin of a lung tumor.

Here the CDR3 reads CASSLGGLAGGGGLRNF. The DNA for the CDR3 is TGTGCCAGCAGCTTAGGGGGACTAGCGGGGGGCGGGGGGCTAAGAAACTTC. The rearrangement links TRBV7-2 to TRBJ2-5; 15 nucleotides align to TRBD2. Germline lookup yields CDR1 SGHTA and CDR2 FQGNSA. The CDR3 has 17 amino acids.